Below, 30 T cell receptor beta chains from the same sample are listed, as sequenced in a study of T cell changes during pregnancy in multiple sclerosis. Libraries were prepared by immunoSEQ multiplex PCR; TCRdb keeps only in-frame clonotypes and omits some of them. The repertoire consists of about 50,000 clones, with roughly 92% occurring once and the leading ten covering approximately 0.39%. The sequencing used CD4+ T cells from peripheral blood mononuclear cells, collected after pregnancy. Source of these receptors: a female donor with multiple sclerosis, enrolled in a pregnancy study.

The CDR3 DNA reads as TGTGCCAGCAGCTTAGCTAGCGGGAGGAACTACGAGCAGTACTTC. Residues: CASSLASGRNYEQYF. The gene calls are TRBV11-2 and TRBJ2-7; the match to TRBD2 covers 11 bases. Germline assignment: CDR1 SGHAT and CDR2 FQNNGV. The CDR3 totals 15 residues. Losses at the gene ends were 1 base for V and 3 bases for J; bases not matched to a gene: 2.

In its sample, this clone was seen once. V usage is TRBV7-8 and J usage is TRBJ2-1; TRBD1 matches at 8 bases. J was trimmed by 6 bases and V by 4 bases; bases with no gene match: 8. The CDR3 has 15 amino acids. The V gene's germline CDR1 is SGHVS and CDR2 FQNEAQ. The CDR3 is CASSWTTGVSNEQFF. CDR3 bases: TGTGCCAGCAGCTGGACGACAGGGGTGAGCAATGAGCAGTTCTTC.

The chain links TRBV14 to TRBJ2-7, with D uncertain. Germline-derived CDR1 and CDR2 are SGHDN and FVKESK. The length of the CDR3 is 17 residues. V was clipped by 4 bases and J by 0 bases, with 19 bases between them. CDR3 coding DNA: TGTGCCAGCAGCCCCCATCCGGTTGCCACGAGCTCCTACGAGCAGTACTTC. Translating gives CASSPHPVATSSYEQYF.

The rearrangement joins TRBV7-9 to TRBJ2-3; 9 bases match TRBD2. This CDR3 has 16 residues. Germline CDR1 SEHNR, CDR2 FQNEAQ (reference sequence). With 2 bases clipped from V and 4 bases from J, the junction kept 7 bases outside the gene matches. The CDR3 DNA sequence: TGTGCCAGCAGCTTACTAGCGGGACTGGGGGCAGATACGCAGTATTTT. It codes for CASSLLAGLGADTQYF. Full variable domain (remainder filled in from reference TRBV7-9 and TRBJ2-3): DTGVSQNPRHKITKRGQNVTFRCDPISEHNRLYWYRQTLGQGPEFLTYFQNEAQLEKSRLLSDRFSAERPKGSFSTLEIQRTEQGDSAMYLCASSLLAGLGADTQYFGPGTRLTVL.

The chain uses TRBV19 and TRBJ2-7, with D maybe TRBD1 (5 bases). V lost 4 bases, J lost 6 bases, and 19 bases lay in between. The length of the CDR3 is 15 residues. The V gene's germline CDR1 is LNHDA and CDR2 SQIVND (reference sequence). CDR3 protein: CASSNQGSGLGEQYF. DNA for the CDR3: TGTGCCAGTAGTAACCAGGGATCAGGGTTGGGCGAGCAGTACTTC.

The rearrangement joins TRBV30 to TRBJ2-7; 10 positions match TRBD2. Germline V CDR1 and CDR2: GTSNPN, SVGIG (reference sequence). The V gene end was trimmed by 0 bases and the J gene end by 3 bases; junction bases not matched to a gene: 5. This CDR3 comprises 15 residues. The CDR3 reads CAWSVRSGRDYEQYF. The CDR3 bases are TGTGCCTGGAGTGTAAGGAGCGGGAGGGACTACGAGCAGTACTTC.

This chain joins TRBV5-1 and TRBJ2-3; the D gene is possibly TRBD2 (6 bases). The V and J ends lost 0 bases and 3 bases respectively, with 11 bases between them. Germline V gene data show CDR1 as SGHRS and CDR2 as YFSETQ. There are 15 residues in the CDR3. CDR3 in amino acids: CASSLAGDVTDTQYF. Written as DNA, the CDR3 is TGCGCCAGCAGCTTGGCGGGAGATGTAACAGATACGCAGTATTTT.

The chain is built from TRBV18 and TRBJ2-1; D is perhaps TRBD2 (6 bases). Germline CDR1 and CDR2: KGHSH and LQKENI. The CDR3 sequence is 12 residues long. Trimming left V 6 bases short and J 8 bases short, with 11 bases between. CDR3 amino acids: CASSPGGYEQFF. DNA for the CDR3: TGTGCCAGCTCCCCCGGGGGTTATGAGCAGTTCTTC. Drawing the rest from reference TRBV18 and TRBJ2-1, the complete variable domain is NAGVMQNPRHLVRRRGQEARLRCSPMKGHSHVYWYRQLPEEGLKFMVYLQKENIIDESGMPKERFSAEFPKEGPSILRIQQVVRGDSAAYFCASSPGGYEQFFGPGTRLTVL.

The rearrangement joins TRBV28 to TRBJ2-7, with TRBD2 matching 8 bases. V lost 5 bases and J lost 0; bases outside the gene matches: 0. CDR1 and CDR2 (germline): MDHEN, SYDVKM. The CDR3 sequence is 13 residues long. The CDR3 DNA reads as TGTGCCAGCAGTAGCGGGAGCTCCTACGAGCAGTACTTC. Translated: CASSSGSSYEQYF.

The chain has TRBV19 and TRBJ2-2; D remains unclear. The CDR3 is 16 amino acids. The germline V gene encodes CDR1 LNHDA and CDR2 SQIVND (reference sequence). Trimming pared 5 bases from V and 2 bases from J, leaving 15 bases between. This chain's CDR3 is CASSVLGSLNTGELFF. CDR3 nucleotide sequence: TGTGCCAGTAGTGTTCTCGGCTCACTAAACACCGGGGAGCTGTTTTTT. The full variable domain, completed using reference TRBV19 and TRBJ2-2, is DGGITQSPKYLFRKEGQNVTLSCEQNLNHDAMYWYRQDPGQGLRLIYYSQIVNDFQKGDIAEGYSVSREKKESFPLTVTSAQKNPTAFYLCASSVLGSLNTGELFFGEGSRLTVL.

This clone has a single count. The rearrangement uses TRBV7-2 and TRBJ2-7; D perhaps matches TRBD2 (6 bases). Trimming pared 2 bases from V and 3 bases from J, leaving 11 bases between. CDR3 length equals 14 residues. Germline V gene data show CDR1 as SGHTA and CDR2 as FQGNSA. CDR3 in DNA: TGTGCCAGCAGCTTAAAGACGGGAGACTACGAGCAGTACTTC. Protein: CASSLKTGDYEQYF.

The gene calls are TRBV6-5 and TRBJ2-1; 9 bases match TRBD2. The CDR3 runs to 15 residues. V gave up 5 bases and J gave up 7 bases; unmatched junction bases: 9. CDR1 MNHEY and CDR2 SVGAGI come from the germline V gene. The CDR3 loop is CASSPIAGVSNEQFF. For the CDR3, the DNA is TGTGCCAGCAGTCCGATAGCGGGAGTGTCAAATGAGCAGTTCTTC.

This chain uses TRBV27 with TRBJ2-1, with D possibly being TRBD2 (6 bases). Germline V CDR1 and CDR2: MNHEY, SMNVEV (reference sequence). The CDR3 spans 16 residues. Trimming left V 1 base short and J 7 bases short, with 17 bases between. The CDR3 sequence is CASSLWAGLAVNEQFF. The CDR3, as DNA: TGTGCCAGCAGTTTATGGGCGGGACTGGCAGTGAATGAGCAGTTCTTC.

The rearrangement uses TRBV29-1 and TRBJ2-7, with D tentatively TRBD2 (6 bases). The CDR3 is made up of 14 amino acids. Trimming pared 7 bases from V and 0 bases from J, leaving 16 bases between. Per germline, CDR1 SQVTM and CDR2 ANQGSEA. CDR3 sequence (DNA): TGCAGCGCCCGCCTCGCGGGAAGCTCCTACGAGCAGTACTTC. It specifies CSARLAGSSYEQYF.

This sequence joins TRBV18 and TRBJ2-5; D unresolved. Trimming cost V 3 bases and J 7 bases, with 15 bases left between them. Germline V CDR1 and CDR2: KGHSH, LQKENI. This CDR3 contains 14 residues. CDR3 bases: TGTGCCAGCTCACCTAGTGGTACCCCAGGGACCCAGTACTTC. It codes for CASSPSGTPGTQYF.

The rearrangement joins TRBV7-2 to TRBJ2-3; 9 bases fit TRBD2. Losses at the gene ends were 2 bases for V and 2 bases for J; bases not matched to a gene: 11. In germline, CDR1 is SGHTA, CDR2 FQGNSA. CDR3 length: 18 amino acids. As DNA, the CDR3 is TGTGCCAGCAGCTTACGCCCTAGCGGGACTCTTAACACAGATACGCAGTATTTT. This gives the protein CASSLRPSGTLNTDTQYF. The full variable domain, completed using reference TRBV7-2 and TRBJ2-3, is GAGVSQSPSNKVTEKGKDVELRCDPISGHTALYWYRQSLGQGLEFLIYFQGNSAPDKSGLPSDRFSAERTGGSVSTLTIQRTQQEDSAVYLCASSLRPSGTLNTDTQYFGPGTRLTVL.

This clone was seen a single time. The chain is built from TRBV4-1 and TRBJ2-1, with 8 bases aligning to TRBD1. The CDR3 runs to 16 residues. Germline-derived CDR1 and CDR2 are MGHRA and YSYEKL. The trim removed 5 bases at V and 2 bases at J, leaving 8 bases unmatched. The CDR3 reads CASSSAETGAYNEQFF. The CDR3 nucleotides read TGCGCCAGCAGCTCCGCCGAGACAGGGGCCTACAATGAGCAGTTCTTC.

This CDR3 reads CASSTLPKPQHF. The CDR3 DNA sequence: TGTGCCAGTAGTACCCTACCTAAGCCCCAGCATTTT. The gene calls are TRBV19 and TRBJ1-5; D is uncertain. Germline V gives CDR1 LNHDA, CDR2 SQIVND (reference sequence). V dropped 4 bases and J dropped 8 bases, with 9 bases sitting between them. This CDR3 is 12 amino acids long.

The chain is built from TRBV6-1 and TRBJ2-7; D is ambiguous. The germline V and J ends were trimmed by 1 base and 0 bases, with 7 bases remaining between them. There are 14 residues in the CDR3. CDR1 and CDR2 from the germline V gene are MNHNS and SASEGT. CDR3 nucleotides: TGTGCCAGCAGTGAAGATGGCAACTCCTACGAGCAGTACTTC. Translated, it gives CASSEDGNSYEQYF.

The chain recombines TRBV2 with TRBJ1-2, with D unresolved. The CDR3 runs to 13 residues. CDR1 is SNHLY and CDR2 is FYNNEI in the germline V gene. Trimming removed 6 bases from V and 4 bases from J, with 12 bases in between. CDR3 loop: CASRVDWVYGYTF. The CDR3 DNA reads as TGTGCCAGCAGGGTGGACTGGGTCTATGGCTACACCTTC.

CDR3 region: CASSPLKGLRAYEQYF. CDR3 nucleotides: TGCGCCAGCAGCCCACTGAAGGGGCTTCGAGCCTACGAGCAGTACTTC. This sequence joins TRBV5-1 and TRBJ2-7; D is perhaps TRBD1 (5 bases). Trimming took off 4 bases at V and 2 bases at J, with 19 bases between the two ends. Germline values: CDR1 SGHRS, CDR2 YFSETQ. The CDR3 loop spans 16 amino acids.

There are a few counts of this clone. The gene calls are TRBV5-8 and TRBJ1-2; perhaps TRBD1 as D (5 bases). V lost 4 bases, J lost 2 bases, and 12 bases lay in between. This CDR3 is built from 14 residues. Germline V gene data show CDR1 as SGHTS and CDR2 as YDEGEE. DNA for the CDR3: TGTGCCAGCAGCATTACAGGAGTGAACTATGGCTACACCTTC. As protein: CASSITGVNYGYTF.

This clone was observed once. CDR3 sequence reads: CASSSSRARADTQYF. The CDR3 DNA is TGTGCCAGCAGCTCATCCAGGGCCCGGGCAGATACGCAGTATTTT. This sequence joins TRBV7-2 and TRBJ2-3; TRBD1 is a possible D gene (5 bases). The CDR3 spans 15 residues. CDR1 is SGHTA, CDR2 FQGNSA, per germline. Trimming pared 4 bases from V and 4 bases from J, leaving 15 bases between.

The chain combines TRBV19 with TRBJ1-2, with 8 bases lining up with TRBD1. The V segment lost 6 bases and the J segment 8 bases; nucleotides outside the gene matches: 11. Germline loops: CDR1 LNHDA, CDR2 SQIVND (reference sequence). The CDR3 has 14 residues. CDR3 DNA: TGTGCCAGTAGAGGACAGGGTAGTGCGCACGGCTACACCTTC. Amino acids: CASRGQGSAHGYTF.

Points on this clone: Other DNA sequences in the sample encode the same CDR3. The chain employs TRBV5-1 and TRBJ1-2; D unresolved. Per germline, CDR1 SGHRS and CDR2 YFSETQ. V was trimmed by 4 bases and J by 8 bases, leaving 12 bases between them. The CDR3 loop spans 12 amino acids. The CDR3 bases are TGCGCCAGCAGCATATCACAGCAAGGCTACACCTTC. This codes for CASSISQQGYTF. Combining the CDR3 with reference TRBV5-1 and TRBJ1-2 gives the whole variable domain KAGVTQTPRYLIKTRGQQVTLSCSPISGHRSVSWYQQTPGQGLQFLFEYFSETQRNKGNFPGRFSGRQFSNSRSEMNVSTLELGDSALYLCASSISQQGYTFGSGTRLTVV.

The chain couples TRBV6-4 to TRBJ2-1, with 9 nucleotides matching TRBD1. V was clipped by 0 bases and J by 4 bases; unmatched bases: 1. Per the germline V gene, CDR1 is MRHNA and CDR2 is SNTAGT. CDR3 size: 15 residues. Here the CDR3 DNA reads TGTGCCAGCAGTGACTCGACAGGGGGGTACAATGAGCAGTTCTTC. Translated, it gives CASSDSTGGYNEQFF.

J is TRBJ1-1 and V is TRBV6-1; D not certain. Germline lookup yields CDR1 MNHNS and CDR2 SASEGT. Trimming cost V 2 bases and J 1 base, with 11 bases left between them. CDR3 length: 15 amino acids. The DNA of the CDR3 is TGTGCCAGCAGTGAACACCTAGGAAAGAACACTGAAGCTTTCTTT. This gives the protein CASSEHLGKNTEAFF.

The chain joins TRBV30 to TRBJ1-1, with a tentative D call TRBD1 (5 bases). With 4 bases removed from V and 2 bases from J, the gap between germline ends came to 14 bases. Germline V lookup: CDR1 GTSNPN, CDR2 SVGIG (reference sequence). CDR3 length equals 14 residues. The CDR3 loop is CAWTLLGGNTEAFF. CDR3 coding DNA: TGTGCCTGGACCCTGTTGGGGGGAAACACTGAAGCTTTCTTT.

V gene TRBV20-1 combines with J gene TRBJ2-5; tentatively, D is TRBD1 (5 bases). From germline, CDR1 is DFQATT and CDR2 SNEGSKA (reference sequence). Trimming took 6 bases from V and 4 from J, leaving 9 bases between them. This CDR3 is built from 11 residues. CDR3 sequence reads: CSARAGETQYF. The CDR3 DNA reads TGCAGTGCCAGGGCTGGAGAGACCCAGTACTTC.

This chain links TRBV7-8 with TRBJ2-3; D remains ambiguous. V was cut by 2 bases and J by 3 bases, with 12 bases left in between. The length of the CDR3 is 15 residues. Germline CDR1 is SGHVS and CDR2 is FQNEAQ. Written as DNA, the CDR3 is TGTGCCAGCAGCTTAAAAGGAGACTGGACAGATACGCAGTATTTT. The encoded protein is CASSLKGDWTDTQYF. The full variable domain, in which reference TRBV7-8 and TRBJ2-3 provide the parts outside the CDR3, is GAGVSQSPRYKVAKRGQDVALRCDPISGHVSLFWYQQALGQGPEFLTYFQNEAQLDKSGLPSDRFFAERPEGSVSTLKIQRTQQEDSAVYLCASSLKGDWTDTQYFGPGTRLTVL.